The clone carrying this T cell receptor beta chain was seen a few times. Its antigen is currently unknown. This sample was taken from a study of response to subunit inactivated influenza vaccine. Findings and limits, study-wide: The authors proposed limited new T cell recruitment per seasonal influenza vaccination.

The CDR3 sequence is 16 residues long. Germline V lookup: CDR1 LGHNA, CDR2 YSLEER. Trimming pared 0 bases from V and 0 bases from J, leaving 12 bases between. MiXCR, applied by TCRdb to the RT-PCR reads, yields one record per CDR3 protein. The data contain approximately 500,000 distinct CDR3 sequences, 14% of them singletons. The material sequenced was PBMCs from blood, taken about 12 days after vaccination. The chain combines TRBV4-3 with TRBJ2-7; D is unclear. This receptor was identified in a man aged 45-65 years who received an inactivated influenza vaccine. CDR3 region: CASSQDVRQYSYEQYF. In nucleotides, the CDR3 is TGCGCCAGCAGCCAAGATGTAAGGCAATACTCCTACGAGCAGTACTTC.